The rows below give T cell receptor beta chains drawn from one sample of a study of immune cell composition in non-small cell lung cancer. This table comes from immunoSEQ multiplex PCR, and its TCRdb copy is limited to in-frame clones, with some not included. The sample consists of a few hundred clones, about four fifths of them appearing once. The specimen was non-adjacent lung tissue. The receptors were gathered from a human donor with non-small cell lung cancer. Both conserved end residues are part of each CDR3. D genes are given only for firm matches. The listing skips clone size in some rows; elsewhere it reads once, few, many or a size class.

V	size	D	J	DNA	CDR3
TRBV30	-	-	TRBJ1-4	TGTGCCTGGTGTGGGGCCCTAGCGGGAACTAATGAAAAACTGTTTTTT	CAWCGALAGTNEKLFF
TRBV27	-	-	TRBJ2-3	TGTGCCAGCAGTGGCGGGCTCTCTAGCACAGATACGCAGTATTTT	CASSGGLSSTDTQYF
TRBV6-1	-	-	TRBJ1-5	TGTGCCAGCAGTGCCTATAAAGATCAGCCCCAGCATTTT	CASSAYKDQPQHF
TRBV7-9	-	TRBD2	TRBJ2-7	TGTGCCAGCAGCTTAGACGGGACTAGCGGGTCGGAGCAGTACTTC	CASSLDGTSGSEQYF
TRBV4-3	-	TRBD1	TRBJ2-7	TGCGCCAGCAGCCAACGGACAGGAAGAGAGCAGTACTTC	CASSQRTGREQYF
TRBV28	once	-	TRBJ2-7	TGTGCCAGCAGTCCACCTAGAACGGGGATAGAAGAGCAGTACTTC	CASSPPRTGIEEQYF
TRBV29-1	-	TRBD1	TRBJ1-2	TGCAGCGTTGCCGGGACAGGGACCGACTATGGCTACACCTTC	CSVAGTGTDYGYTF
TRBV9	few	TRBD2	TRBJ2-3	TGTGCCAGCAGCCGGACTAGCATGGATACGCAGTATTTT	CASSRTSMDTQYF
TRBV4-2	-	TRBD2	TRBJ2-3	TGTGCCAGCAGCCCGGAGCGGGGGCGGATCAGCGCAGATACGCAGTATTTT	CASSPERGRISADTQYF
TRBV19	-	-	TRBJ2-7	TGTGCCAGTAGCCCACTCGCGGCTCCTTACGAGCAGTACTTC	CASSPLAAPYEQYF
TRBV27	-	TRBD1	TRBJ1-5	TGTGCCACCAAGGGGGCTTTGAGTCAGCCCCAGCATTTT	CATKGALSQPQHF
TRBV27	-	-	TRBJ1-4	TGTGCCAGCAGAGGGGCGGAGGGTGAAAAACTGTTTTTT	CASRGAEGEKLFF
TRBV10-2	-	-	TRBJ2-5	TGCGCCAGCAGTGAAGGACAATCTCAAGAGACCCAGTACTTC	CASSEGQSQETQYF